This entry lists 25 T cell receptor beta chains sequenced from one sample in a study of OX40 agonist ivuxolimab in advanced cancers. Some clones are missing from TCRdb's copy, which holds only in-frame ones; the method was immunoSEQ multiplex PCR. Among approximately 35,000 clones listed, around 80% were seen once. The sequenced sample was CD4+ or CD8+ T cells sorted from blood, obtained in a trial of the OX40 agonist ivuxolimab. The receptors stem from an adult with an advanced solid tumor such as melanoma, head and neck, liver or kidney cancer.

The chain links TRBV9 to TRBJ2-3; D gene ambiguous. Germline V gene lookup returns CDR1 SGDLS and CDR2 YYNGEE. Between the trimmed V and J ends, which lost 2 bases and 6 bases, there was a span of 13 bases. The CDR3 has 14 residues. The CDR3 DNA sequence: TGTGCCAGCAGCGTTGGTCGAGCTTCCGATACGCAGTATTTT. This gives the protein CASSVGRASDTQYF.

The genes are TRBV6-6 and TRBJ2-7; 9 nucleotides align to TRBD1. The junction had 8 bases not matched to a gene; V was cut back by 7 bases and J by 4 bases. The length of the CDR3 is 14 residues. The germline gives CDR1 MNHNY, CDR2 SVGAGI (reference sequence). DNA for the CDR3: TGTGCCAGCAAGGGGGGACAGGGTCTTTACGAGCAGTACTTC. Amino acids: CASKGGQGLYEQYF.

The CDR3 loop reads CASSLLGVDGYTF. CDR3 sequence (DNA): TGTGCCAGCAGTTTATTGGGAGTAGATGGCTACACCTTC. The V gene is TRBV28, the J gene TRBJ1-2; D is uncertain. The germline V gene encodes CDR1 MDHEN and CDR2 SYDVKM. V was trimmed by 1 base and J by 6 bases, leaving 9 bases between them. This CDR3 is built from 13 residues.

CDR3 DNA: TGTGCCAGCAGCTTGGACGGGAGCACAGATACGCAGTATTTT. As protein: CASSLDGSTDTQYF. The J gene is TRBJ2-3, the V gene TRBV11-2, with D uncertain. V lost 3 bases and J lost 0, with 7 bases in between. Germline CDR1 SGHAT, CDR2 FQNNGV. This CDR3 has 14 amino acids.

V and J are TRBV27 and TRBJ2-2; D gene unclear. This CDR3 is 15 amino acids long. Trimming stripped 3 bases from V and 4 bases from J, with 12 bases between. In germline, CDR1 is MNHEY, CDR2 SMNVEV (reference sequence). The CDR3 DNA reads as TGTGCCAGCAGTTTGTTCCCCACCTCCACCGGGGAGCTGTTTTTT. It yields the protein CASSLFPTSTGELFF.

This clone was seen a few times. Other DNA sequences in the same sample also yield this CDR3. The chain links TRBV30 to TRBJ2-7; D perhaps matches TRBD2 (5 bases). Germline V gives CDR1 GTSNPN, CDR2 SVGIG (reference sequence). The CDR3 consists of 12 residues. The ends were cut back, 0 bases at V and 4 bases at J, with 7 bases in the middle. The CDR3 protein is CAWSVLGYEQYF. CDR3 sequence (DNA): TGTGCCTGGAGTGTACTAGGGTACGAGCAGTACTTC.

This chain connects TRBV7-9 to TRBJ2-7; TRBD1 matches 8 bases. The junction had 6 bases not matched to a gene; V was cut back by 5 bases and J by 3 bases. The CDR3 sequence is 14 residues long. Germline V gene sequence: CDR1 SEHNR, CDR2 FQNEAQ (reference sequence). CDR3 sequence reads: CASSATGEVYEQYF. DNA of the CDR3: TGTGCCAGCAGCGCGACAGGGGAAGTCTACGAGCAGTACTTC.

CDR3 residues: CASKLAGVKTGELFF. The DNA of the CDR3 is TGCGCCAGCAAGCTAGCGGGGGTTAAGACCGGGGAGCTGTTTTTT. The V gene is TRBV4-1, the J gene TRBJ2-2; 10 bases agree with TRBD2. CDR3 length: 15 residues. Looked up from germline, CDR1 is MGHRA and CDR2 is YSYEKL. V lost 7 bases to trimming and J lost 5 bases; unmatched junction nucleotides: 7.

CDR3: CASSPDRRLDEQYF. DNA of the CDR3: TGTGCCAGCAGCCCGGACCGACGTCTGGACGAGCAGTACTTC. The chain recombines TRBV7-9 with TRBJ2-7; D remains ambiguous. The CDR3 extends over 14 amino acids. V lost 5 bases, J lost 5 bases, and 16 bases lay in between. Germline lookup yields CDR1 SEHNR and CDR2 FQNEAQ (reference sequence).

The chain employs TRBV27 and TRBJ1-2; possible D gene TRBD1, 6 bases. Germline CDR1 is MNHEY and CDR2 is SMNVEV (reference sequence). Trimming took 3 bases from V and 8 from J, leaving 25 bases between them. The CDR3 spans 17 residues. CDR3 in amino acids: CASSFEGSGIQGRGYTF. The CDR3 DNA sequence: TGTGCCAGCAGTTTTGAAGGGTCCGGGATACAGGGCCGCGGCTACACCTTC.

Points on this clone: An end of the junction differs from the germline gene, which may be a read error. V gene TRBV6-1 combines with J gene TRBJ2-5; 7 bases are a match to TRBD1. This CDR3 comprises 15 residues. Germline assignment: CDR1 MNHNS and CDR2 SASEGT. CDR3 residues: CASSHGDRNQETRYF. CDR3 coding DNA: TGTGCCAGCAGCCACGGGGACAGAAATCAAGAGACCCGGTACTTC.

This chain links TRBV5-5 with TRBJ1-5, with D perhaps matching TRBD1 (5 bases). The length of the CDR3 is 16 residues. Trimming left V 4 bases short and J 1 base short, with 15 bases between. The germline gives CDR1 SGHKS, CDR2 YYEKEE (reference sequence). CDR3 coding DNA: TGTGCCAGCAGCCATGGGACGGTTTTAAGCAATCAGCCCCAGCATTTT. This translates into CASSHGTVLSNQPQHF. The entire variable domain, with the rest obtained from reference TRBV5-5 and TRBJ1-5, is as follows: DAGVTQSPTHLIKTRGQQVTLRCSPISGHKSVSWYQQVLGQGPQFIFQYYEKEERGRGNFPDRFSARQFPNYSSELNVNALLLGDSALYLCASSHGTVLSNQPQHFGDGTRLSIL.

The V and J genes are TRBV29-1 and TRBJ2-7, with D unresolved. Germline loops: CDR1 SQVTM, CDR2 ANQGSEA. The CDR3 has 13 amino acids. Deletions cut 1 base from V and 0 bases from J, with 7 bases between. The CDR3 loop reads CSVEAADSYEQYF. In DNA, the CDR3 is TGCAGCGTTGAAGCGGCAGACTCCTACGAGCAGTACTTC.

V gene TRBV18 combines with J gene TRBJ1-4; tentatively, D is TRBD1 (5 bases). Trimming left V 4 bases short and J 5 bases short, with 8 bases between. The CDR3 sequence is 13 residues long. Germline-derived CDR1 and CDR2 are KGHSH and LQKENI. The CDR3 DNA reads TGTGCCAGCTCACGCGGGGGGAATGAAAAACTGTTTTTT. It yields the protein CASSRGGNEKLFF.

This chain uses TRBV10-3 with TRBJ1-6; tentative D call: TRBD1 (5 bases). The length of the CDR3 is 13 residues. Between the trimmed V and J ends, which lost 4 bases and 9 bases, there was a span of 10 bases. Germline-derived CDR1 and CDR2 are ENHRY and SYGVKD. This chain's CDR3 is CAISGPGSSPLHF. In nucleotides, the CDR3 is TGTGCCATCAGTGGTCCAGGGTCTTCACCCCTCCACTTT.

The rearrangement joins TRBV11-2 to TRBJ2-7, with 9 bases lining up with TRBD2. J gave up 3 bases and V 5 bases, and 17 bases lay outside the gene matches. Germline CDR1 is SGHAT and CDR2 is FQNNGV. This CDR3 is 18 amino acids long. The CDR3 nucleotides read TGTGCCAGCAGCCATGAGCGGGGGGCCGGGAGAAAACGCTACGAGCAGTACTTC. Protein product: CASSHERGAGRKRYEQYF. Full variable domain (outside the CDR3, taken from reference TRBV11-2 and TRBJ2-7): EAGVAQSPRYKIIEKRQSVAFWCNPISGHATLYWYQQILGQGPKLLIQFQNNGVVDDSQLPKDRFSAERLKGVDSTLKIQPAKLEDSAVYLCASSHERGAGRKRYEQYFGPGTRLTVT.

The rearrangement uses TRBV9 and TRBJ2-2; 16 bases agree with TRBD2. Germline V gene data show CDR1 as SGDLS and CDR2 as YYNGEE. V dropped 3 bases and J dropped 7; count of bases not matched to a gene: 9. This CDR3 is built from 18 residues. The DNA of the CDR3 is TGTGCCAGCAGCGCCCGTGGGACTAGCGGGGGGGCCGGCGGGGAGCTGTTTTTT. It codes for CASSARGTSGGAGGELFF.

This clone has just a few counts. This chain joins TRBV28 and TRBJ2-7, with D unclear. V lost 6 bases and J 2 bases, leaving 5 bases between the germline ends. The CDR3 extends over 11 amino acids. Germline CDR1 and CDR2: MDHEN and SYDVKM. CDR3 sequence (DNA): TGTGCCAGCAGCTGGGCCTACGAGCAGTACTTC. This sequence encodes CASSWAYEQYF.

CDR3: CASGYRTDTQYF. The CDR3 coding sequence is TGTGCCAGCGGTTACAGGACAGATACGCAGTATTTT. The V and J genes are TRBV7-6 and TRBJ2-3, with a tentative D call TRBD1 (5 bases). From germline, CDR1 is SGHVS and CDR2 FNYEAQ. The CDR3 sequence is 12 residues long. V lost 8 bases and J 3 bases, leaving 9 bases between the germline ends.

This clone is medium-sized in the sample. This chain connects TRBV27 to TRBJ1-2; TRBD1 is a possible D gene (5 bases). The V end was cut by 0 bases, the J end by 4 bases, with 15 bases between. CDR3 size: 16 residues. The germline V gene encodes CDR1 MNHEY and CDR2 SMNVEV (reference sequence). The CDR3 bases are TGTGCCAGCAGTTTATCTCCCTCGACAGCTTTCTATGGCTACACCTTC. This gives the protein CASSLSPSTAFYGYTF.

The chain joins TRBV27 to TRBJ1-6, with 7 nucleotides matching TRBD1. J gave up 7 bases and V 2 bases, and 2 bases lay outside the gene matches. Germline assignment: CDR1 MNHEY and CDR2 SMNVEV (reference sequence). The CDR3 totals 14 residues. CDR3 sequence: CASSLRDRNSPLHF. The CDR3 DNA reads TGTGCCAGCAGTTTACGGGACAGAAATTCACCCCTCCACTTT.

This chain links TRBV18 with TRBJ1-2; no definite D call. The CDR3 has 14 amino acids. V lost 3 bases and J lost 5, with 13 bases in between. Germline V gene lookup returns CDR1 KGHSH and CDR2 LQKENI. In DNA, the CDR3 is TGTGCCAGCTCACCGGCGGAGCTTTTTTATGGCTACACCTTC. This encodes CASSPAELFYGYTF.

V is TRBV14 and J is TRBJ1-1; no clear D gene. The CDR3 sequence is 17 residues long. The germline V gene has CDR1 SGHDN and CDR2 FVKESK. The V gene lost 1 base and the J gene lost 1 base, with 16 bases spanning the gap. DNA of the CDR3: TGTGCCAGCAGCCAAGCTGGCTTTATTGACGGGAACACTGAAGCTTTCTTT. Translated, it gives CASSQAGFIDGNTEAFF. The entire variable domain, with the rest obtained from reference TRBV14 and TRBJ1-1, is as follows: EAGVTQFPSHSVIEKGQTVTLRCDPISGHDNLYWYRRVMGKEIKFLLHFVKESKQDESGMPNNRFLAERTGGTYSTLKVQPAELEDSGVYFCASSQAGFIDGNTEAFFGQGTRLTVV.

The chain combines TRBV9 with TRBJ2-7, with TRBD1 as a possible D gene (5 bases). The V gene lost 4 bases and the J gene lost 2 bases, with 13 bases spanning the gap. The germline gives CDR1 SGDLS, CDR2 YYNGEE. The CDR3 has 14 residues. The CDR3 loop is CASSSNRKPYEQYF. For the CDR3, the DNA is TGTGCCAGCAGCTCAAACAGGAAACCCTACGAGCAGTACTTC.

The chain uses TRBV5-5 and TRBJ1-1, with 10 bases that match TRBD1. The trim removed 4 bases at V and 7 bases at J, leaving 10 bases unmatched. This CDR3 contains 15 residues. Per the germline V gene, CDR1 is SGHKS and CDR2 is YYEKEE (reference sequence). DNA for the CDR3: TGTGCCAGCAGCCGACAGGGGGCAAGGTTCAATGAAGCTTTCTTT. It specifies CASSRQGARFNEAFF. The entire variable domain, with the rest obtained from reference TRBV5-5 and TRBJ1-1, is as follows: DAGVTQSPTHLIKTRGQQVTLRCSPISGHKSVSWYQQVLGQGPQFIFQYYEKEERGRGNFPDRFSARQFPNYSSELNVNALLLGDSALYLCASSRQGARFNEAFFGQGTRLTVV.